The T cell receptor beta chain under discussion was sequenced for a study of metastatic and nonmetastatic thyroid tumors. Study information: Repertoire data that came from the blood and tumor or nodule tissue of malignant and benign thyroid patients were compared. Regarding the study as a whole: Reported TCR beta diversity, measured in blood and tumor, was significantly higher for malignant thyroid tumors than for benign nodules.

This clone came up many times. Its antigen is unidentified. TCRdb redid the clone calls on the PCR reads using MiXCR. The profile covers roughly 34,000 clones, with 20% to 25% appearing a single time and about 3% taken by the ten largest. The entire patient cohort was treatment-naive prior to thyroid surgery. This receptor was taken from a male donor with papillary thyroid cancer or a benign thyroid nodule (not recorded which). Some clones in this sample may be carry-over from other donors' samples. Sequencing input: tumor tissue.

CDR3 nucleotide sequence: TGTGCCAGCATCGGGCCGGGGTCGCAAGAGACCCAGTACTTC. It codes for CASIGPGSQETQYF. J is TRBJ2-5 and V is TRBV2; weak D call: TRBD2 (5 bases). V was pared by 7 bases and J by 2 bases, with 14 bases between. This CDR3 spans 14 amino acids. Germline-derived CDR1 and CDR2 are SNHLY and FYNNEI.